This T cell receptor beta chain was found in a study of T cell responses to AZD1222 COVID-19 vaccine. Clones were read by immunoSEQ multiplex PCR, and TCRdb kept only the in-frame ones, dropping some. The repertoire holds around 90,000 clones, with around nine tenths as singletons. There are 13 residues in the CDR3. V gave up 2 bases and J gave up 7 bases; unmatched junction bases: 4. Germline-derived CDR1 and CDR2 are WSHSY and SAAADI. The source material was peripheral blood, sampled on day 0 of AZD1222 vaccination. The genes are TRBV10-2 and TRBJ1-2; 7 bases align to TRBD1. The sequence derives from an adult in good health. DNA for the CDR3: TGCGCCAGCAGTGAGAACAGGGGAAGTGGCTACACCTTC. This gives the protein CASSENRGSGYTF.